The 27 T cell receptor beta chains in this list originate from one sample, sequenced in a study of post-analysis software for immune sequencing data. The TCR beta cDNA libraries carried unique molecular identifiers. TCRdb ran MiXCR on the PCR reads and lists one entry per CDR3 protein. The sample contains about 430,000 distinct CDR3 sequences, 35% to 45% of which appear only once. General observations from the study: There were roughly five TRBV segments more frequent in patients than controls, and TRBV5-6, TRBV5-1 and TRBV20-1 were among them.

The antigens of these receptors remain unknown. Source material: blood. The receptors were sampled from a girl aged 2 to 9 with multiple sclerosis.

The rearrangement joins TRBV5-1 to TRBJ2-7, with D possibly being TRBD2 (6 bases). Looked up from germline, CDR1 is SGHRS and CDR2 is YFSETQ. Trimming left V 4 bases short and J 7 bases short, with 21 bases between. This CDR3 spans 15 amino acids. CDR3 DNA: TGCGCCAGCAGCACCGGGACTCTCTCCTACAATGAGCAGTACTTC. Residues: CASSTGTLSYNEQYF.

The chain couples TRBV25-1 to TRBJ2-4; 12 positions match TRBD1. J gave up 6 bases and V 1 base, and 4 bases lay outside the gene matches. The CDR3 has 16 residues. The germline V gene has CDR1 MGHDK and CDR2 SYGVNS. CDR3 in DNA: TGTGCCAGCAGTGAATGGGGGACAGGGGGCAGAAACATTCAGTACTTC. Protein: CASSEWGTGGRNIQYF.

This clonotype was counted ten times or more. This chain connects TRBV6-2 or TRBV6-3 to TRBJ2-1; tentative D call: TRBD2 (7 bases). This CDR3 is 17 amino acids long. Trimming took off 2 bases at V and 2 bases at J, with 16 bases between the two ends. The V gene's germline CDR1 is MNHEY and CDR2 SVGEGT. The CDR3: CASSYGGAGAPYNEQFF. The DNA for the CDR3 is TGTGCCAGCAGTTACGGAGGGGCGGGGGCCCCCTACAATGAGCAGTTCTTC.

This clonotype was observed a few times. The chain joins TRBV29-1 to TRBJ2-5; D might be TRBD2 (6 bases). CDR3 length: 13 residues. Germline loops: CDR1 SQVTM, CDR2 ANQGSEA. Trimming shortened V by 7 bases and J by 4 bases, and 16 bases separated the two germline ends. CDR3 protein: CSAARPEGETQYF. DNA for the CDR3: TGCAGCGCCGCCAGGCCGGAGGGAGAGACCCAGTACTTC.

This clonotype was counted only a few times. The chain couples TRBV7-9 to TRBJ2-1; no definite D call. V was cut by 5 bases and J by 7 bases, with 15 bases left in between. The CDR3 contains 14 residues. Germline V lookup: CDR1 SEHNR, CDR2 FQNEAQ (reference sequence). In nucleotides, the CDR3 is TGTGCCAGCAGCCCTCCCGCGAGACGGAATGAGCAGTTCTTC. Translated, it gives CASSPPARRNEQFF. Full variable domain (remainder filled in from reference TRBV7-9 and TRBJ2-1): DTGVSQNPRHKITKRGQNVTFRCDPISEHNRLYWYRQTLGQGPEFLTYFQNEAQLEKSRLLSDRFSAERPKGSFSTLEIQRTEQGDSAMYLCASSPPARRNEQFFGPGTRLTVL.

A few counts support this clonotype. The CDR3 DNA reads TGTGCCAGCAGCCCTCAGGGGGTGACAGATACGCAGTATTTT. Translation gives CASSPQGVTDTQYF. This chain links TRBV7-3 with TRBJ2-3; 7 bases fit TRBD1. CDR1 and CDR2 (germline): SGHTA, FQGTGA. Unmatched junction bases numbered 5, after V lost 5 bases and J lost 3 bases. This CDR3 comprises 14 residues.

The chain links TRBV9 to TRBJ1-2; TRBD1 aligns across 7 bases. Germline-derived CDR1 and CDR2 are SGDLS and YYNGEE. The CDR3 is made up of 13 amino acids. V shed 3 bases and J 5 bases; nucleotides not matched to a gene: 4. The CDR3 region is CASSASGGYGYTF. DNA for the CDR3: TGTGCCAGCAGCGCCTCAGGGGGTTATGGCTACACCTTC.

CDR3 amino acids: CASMSVLETQYF. The CDR3, as DNA: TGTGCCAGCATGTCCGTTTTGGAGACCCAGTACTTC. The chain joins TRBV28 to TRBJ2-5; D remains ambiguous. In germline, CDR1 is MDHEN, CDR2 SYDVKM. The CDR3 covers 12 residues. Trimming cost V 7 bases and J 5 bases, with 11 bases left between them.

This sequence joins TRBV7-3 and TRBJ1-1; unclear D gene. Germline V lookup: CDR1 SGHTA, CDR2 FQGTGA. This CDR3 has 18 amino acids. Deletions cut 1 base from V and 0 bases from J, with 18 bases between. CDR3 residues: CASSLRGGGNLMNTEAFF. The CDR3 DNA reads as TGTGCCAGCAGCTTAAGGGGAGGTGGAAACCTCATGAACACTGAAGCTTTCTTT.

V gene TRBV28 combines with J gene TRBJ2-6; the D is unclear. This CDR3 spans 13 amino acids. Trimming removed 5 bases at V and 10 bases at J, with 12 bases between. Looked up from germline, CDR1 is MDHEN and CDR2 is SYDVKM. DNA for the CDR3: TGTGCCAGCAGTGTCTCCCTGGAGAACGTCCTGACTTTC. Translating it yields CASSVSLENVLTF.

There are a few counts of this clonotype. The J gene is TRBJ2-3, the V gene TRBV29-1; maybe TRBD2 (5 bases). The germline V and J ends were trimmed by 3 bases and 5 bases, with 15 bases remaining between them. The length of the CDR3 is 14 residues. The germline gives CDR1 SQVTM, CDR2 ANQGSEA. CDR3 protein: CSVDPAEAGDTQYF. The CDR3, as DNA: TGCAGCGTTGATCCAGCGGAGGCGGGAGATACGCAGTATTTT.

The V call is TRBV20-1, the J call TRBJ2-6, with D possibly TRBD2 on 5 matching bases. The CDR3 loop spans 15 amino acids. V was cut by 0 bases and J by 2 bases, with 8 bases left in between. The V gene's germline CDR1 is DFQATT and CDR2 SNEGSKA (reference sequence). CDR3 sequence (DNA): TGCAGTGCTAGAGATGAGGGCGCTGGGGCCAACGTCCTGACTTTC. Amino acid sequence: CSARDEGAGANVLTF.

About this clonotype: A much larger clonotype is one base distant, so this may be a read error. The chain uses TRBV7-2 and TRBJ2-1; D remains unclear. This CDR3 is built from 11 residues. V was clipped by 7 bases and J by 5 bases, with 6 bases between them. Germline V CDR1 and CDR2: SGHTA, FQGNSA. The CDR3 region is CASNRNNEQFF. The CDR3 nucleotides read TGTGCCAGCAATCGTAACAATGAGCAGTTCTTC.

Remarks on this clonotype: This CDR3 is missing its conserved last phenylalanine or tryptophan, likely due to a read error. This sequence joins TRBV5-6 and TRBJ2-5, with D uncertain. Germline CDR1 is SGHDT and CDR2 is YYEEEE. This CDR3 region has 13 residues. The V gene lost 1 base and the J gene lost 3 bases, with 7 bases spanning the gap. The CDR3 nucleotides are TGTGCCAGCAGCTTGTTTGGTGAAGAGACCCAGTACGTC. Amino acids: CASSLFGEETQYV.

The chain is built from TRBV7-2 and TRBJ2-7; 8 bases align to TRBD2. Germline-derived CDR1 and CDR2 are SGHTA and FQGNSA. CDR3 size: 15 residues. V lost 1 base and J lost 0; bases outside the gene matches: 2. CDR3 sequence (DNA): TGTGCCAGCAGCTTAGATGCGGGAGGCTCCTACGAGCAGTACTTC. This sequence encodes CASSLDAGGSYEQYF. The full variable domain, its missing parts supplied by reference TRBV7-2 and TRBJ2-7, is GAGVSQSPSNKVTEKGKDVELRCDPISGHTALYWYRQSLGQGLEFLIYFQGNSAPDKSGLPSDRFSAERTGGSVSTLTIQRTQQEDSAVYLCASSLDAGGSYEQYFGPGTRLTVT.

This clonotype showed up just once. CDR3 in amino acids: CASSQDAIQETQYF. CDR3 sequence (DNA): TGCGCCAGCAGCCAAGATGCGATACAAGAGACCCAGTACTTC. The chain combines TRBV4-3 with TRBJ2-5; the D is unclear. The V end was cut by 0 bases, the J end by 2 bases, with 7 bases between. The CDR3 consists of 14 residues. Germline CDR1 LGHNA, CDR2 YSLEER.

This chain joins TRBV24-1 and TRBJ1-1; D is ambiguous. V gave up 2 bases and J gave up 1 base, with 4 bases separating them. The CDR3 sequence is 13 residues long. Germline CDR1 is KGHDR and CDR2 is SFDVKD. The CDR3 nucleotides read TGTGCCACCAGTGATTCCGGGAACACTGAAGCTTTCTTT. This codes for CATSDSGNTEAFF.

This clonotype has only a few counts. The chain combines TRBV29-1 with TRBJ2-7; unclear D gene. Per germline, CDR1 SQVTM and CDR2 ANQGSEA. The V gene lost 4 bases and the J gene lost 2 bases, with 12 bases spanning the gap. The CDR3 contains 13 residues. For the CDR3, the DNA is TGCAGCGTTGGAGGAACGATAACCTACGAGCAGTACTTC. Translation: CSVGGTITYEQYF.

This clonotype was counted only a few times. The chain joins TRBV29-1 to TRBJ1-1; the D gene is possibly TRBD1 (6 bases). There are 12 residues in the CDR3. The germline gives CDR1 SQVTM, CDR2 ANQGSEA. V was shortened by 4 bases and J by 4 bases, with 10 bases between the two germline ends. CDR3 sequence reads: CSVVGGGTEAFF. The CDR3 DNA reads TGCAGCGTTGTAGGGGGAGGCACTGAAGCTTTCTTT.

V gene TRBV5-1 combines with J gene TRBJ2-7; 8 positions match TRBD1. This CDR3 comprises 15 residues. The V segment lost 0 bases and the J segment 2 bases; nucleotides outside the gene matches: 4. The germline CDR1 and CDR2 sequences are SGHRS and YFSETQ. The CDR3: CASSLDGQGAYEQYF. The DNA for the CDR3 is TGCGCCAGCAGCTTGGATGGACAGGGAGCCTACGAGCAGTACTTC.

This clonotype was found many times. A read error is possible here, since a much larger clone lies one base away. This sequence joins TRBV10-3 and TRBJ2-7; possible D gene TRBD1, 6 bases. The CDR3 covers 14 residues. V lost 3 bases and J 3 bases, leaving 12 bases between the germline ends. CDR1 and CDR2 (germline): ENHRY, SYGVKD. For the CDR3, the DNA is TGTGCCATCAGTGATAGGGGGTCCCGCTACGAGCAGTACTTC. It specifies CAISDRGSRYEQYF.

The chain couples TRBV4-3 to TRBJ2-5; D is undetermined. Trimming removed 0 bases from V and 3 bases from J, with 11 bases in between. This CDR3 has 15 amino acids. Germline V gene data show CDR1 as LGHNA and CDR2 as YSLEER. The CDR3 loop reads CASSQDLNRKETQYF. CDR3 DNA sequence: TGCGCCAGCAGCCAAGATCTCAACAGAAAAGAGACCCAGTACTTC.

This clonotype came up a few times. The gene calls are TRBV15 and TRBJ2-1, with 7 bases identical to TRBD2. V lost 3 bases and J lost 8; bases outside the gene matches: 10. CDR1 LNHNV and CDR2 YYDKDF come from the germline V gene (reference sequence). The length of the CDR3 is 15 residues. The CDR3: CATSSGLVVKDEQFF. CDR3 nucleotides: TGTGCCACCAGCAGCGGACTAGTTGTTAAGGATGAGCAGTTCTTC.

This clonotype was counted a few times. The chain recombines TRBV9 with TRBJ1-6; D unresolved. V was cut by 0 bases and J by 9 bases, with 13 bases left in between. CDR1 SGDLS and CDR2 YYNGEE come from the germline V gene. The CDR3 totals 15 residues. The CDR3 nucleotides read TGTGCCAGCAGCGTAGGATCCATCCAAGGTTCACCCCTCCACTTT. It encodes CASSVGSIQGSPLHF.

This chain connects TRBV5-5 to TRBJ1-2; tentative D call: TRBD1 (5 bases). Germline CDR1 and CDR2: SGHKS and YYEKEE (reference sequence). CDR3 length: 13 amino acids. The V end was cut by 0 bases, the J end by 6 bases, with 9 bases between. CDR3 sequence: CASSLGGKDGYTF. CDR3 sequence (DNA): TGTGCCAGCAGCTTGGGGGGGAAGGATGGCTACACCTTC.

The gene calls are TRBV15 and TRBJ1-2, with a tentative D call TRBD1 (5 bases). Germline V gene data show CDR1 as LNHNV and CDR2 as YYDKDF (reference sequence). Trimming removed 2 bases at V and 4 bases at J, with 11 bases between. This CDR3 is 14 amino acids long. The DNA of the CDR3 is TGTGCCACCAGCAGATCGAGGGACTCCTATGGCTACACCTTC. It is translated as CATSRSRDSYGYTF.

This clonotype was seen a few times. The chain uses TRBV10-2 and TRBJ2-5; a possible D gene is TRBD1 (5 bases). Germline V lookup: CDR1 WSHSY, CDR2 SAAADI. The ends were cut back, 7 bases at V and 0 bases at J, with 9 bases in the middle. The CDR3 loop spans 13 amino acids. CDR3 in DNA: TGCGCCAGCACGTGGGGCAACCAAGAGACCCAGTACTTC. Encoded protein: CASTWGNQETQYF.